These 5 T cell receptor beta chains came from one sample sequenced in a study of cytomegalovirus exposure and HLA in healthy donors. Primers: 60 Vbeta forward and 13 Jbeta reverse. Here immunoSEQ multiplex PCR was the method, and the copy in TCRdb shows in-frame clones only, minus some. The repertoire holds about 80,000 clones, with about 68% as singletons. Material for sequencing was PBMCs. The receptors were gathered from a woman between 50 and 59 years old in good health and CMV-seropositive.

The gene calls are TRBV9 and TRBJ2-1; a possible D gene is TRBD1 (5 bases). This CDR3 is built from 16 residues. CDR1 is SGDLS, CDR2 YYNGEE, per germline. Between the trimmed V and J ends, which lost 3 bases and 8 bases, there was a span of 21 bases. The CDR3 protein is CASSAPTGRGVDEQFF. CDR3 nucleotide sequence: TGTGCCAGCAGCGCCCCAACAGGAAGAGGCGTGGATGAGCAGTTCTTC. The variable domain in full, completed from reference TRBV9 and TRBJ2-1, reads DSGVTQTPKHLITATGQRVTLRCSPRSGDLSVYWYQQSLDQGLQFLIQYYNGEERAKGNILERFSAQQFPDLHSELNLSSLELGDSALYFCASSAPTGRGVDEQFFGPGTRLTVL.

This clone was observed a few times. The V call is TRBV5-6, the J call TRBJ2-5, with D perhaps TRBD1 (6 bases). The CDR3 is 16 residues long. Germline CDR1 and CDR2: SGHDT and YYEEEE. The germline V and J ends were trimmed by 6 bases and 1 base, with 19 bases remaining between them. The CDR3 reads CASTQGRRVVQETQYF. CDR3 coding DNA: TGTGCCAGCACCCAGGGGCGCAGGGTAGTCCAAGAGACCCAGTACTTC.

The chain joins TRBV5-1 to TRBJ1-2, with TRBD1 identical over 8 bases. Germline V CDR1 and CDR2: SGHRS, YFSETQ. Trimming removed 4 bases from V and 7 bases from J; junction bases left unmatched: 9. The CDR3 spans 14 residues. In nucleotides, the CDR3 is TGCGCCAGCAGCGATAGGACAGGGAGCTTTGGCTACACCTTC. Its protein product is CASSDRTGSFGYTF.

This rearrangement joins TRBV5-5 to TRBJ1-2, with 8 bases matching TRBD1. The V gene end was trimmed by 1 base and the J gene end by 8 bases; junction bases not matched to a gene: 7. Per germline, CDR1 SGHKS and CDR2 YYEKEE (reference sequence). This CDR3 is built from 14 residues. The CDR3 DNA reads as TGTGCCAGCAGCTTGTTTCAGGGGGCGCGAGGCTACACCTTC. The encoded protein is CASSLFQGARGYTF.

The chain joins TRBV2 to TRBJ1-2; 7 nucleotides match TRBD1. The ends lost 8 bases at V and 8 bases at J; junction bases unmatched: 8. The CDR3 length is 12 residues. Germline loops: CDR1 SNHLY, CDR2 FYNNEI. DNA of the CDR3: TGTGCCAGCGCCGACAGGGTTGGGGGCTACACCTTC. It yields the protein CASADRVGGYTF.